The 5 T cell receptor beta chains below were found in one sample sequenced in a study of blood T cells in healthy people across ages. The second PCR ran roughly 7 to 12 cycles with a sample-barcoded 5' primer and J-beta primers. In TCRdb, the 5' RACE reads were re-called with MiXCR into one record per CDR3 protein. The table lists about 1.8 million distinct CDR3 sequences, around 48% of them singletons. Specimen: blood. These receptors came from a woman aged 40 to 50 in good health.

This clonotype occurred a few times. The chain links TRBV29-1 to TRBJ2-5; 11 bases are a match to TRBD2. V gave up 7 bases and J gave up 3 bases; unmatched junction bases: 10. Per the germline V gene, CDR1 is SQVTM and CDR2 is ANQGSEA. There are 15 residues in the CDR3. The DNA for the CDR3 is TGCAGCGGAAAGAGACTAGCGGGACTAAAAGAGACCCAGTACTTC. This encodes CSGKRLAGLKETQYF.

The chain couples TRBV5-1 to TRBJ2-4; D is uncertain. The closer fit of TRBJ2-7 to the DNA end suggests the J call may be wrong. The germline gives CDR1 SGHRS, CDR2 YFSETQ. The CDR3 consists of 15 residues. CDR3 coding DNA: TGCGCCAGCAGCCGAGACCCGGTCGGACCCTACGAGCAGTACTTC. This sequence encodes CASSRDPVGPYEQYF.

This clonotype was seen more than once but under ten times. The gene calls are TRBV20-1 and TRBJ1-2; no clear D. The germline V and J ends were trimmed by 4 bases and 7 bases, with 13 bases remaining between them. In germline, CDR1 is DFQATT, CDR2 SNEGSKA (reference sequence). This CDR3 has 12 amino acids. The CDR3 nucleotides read TGCAGTGCTACCCGGGCGGCAGTTGGCTACACCTTC. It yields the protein CSATRAAVGYTF.

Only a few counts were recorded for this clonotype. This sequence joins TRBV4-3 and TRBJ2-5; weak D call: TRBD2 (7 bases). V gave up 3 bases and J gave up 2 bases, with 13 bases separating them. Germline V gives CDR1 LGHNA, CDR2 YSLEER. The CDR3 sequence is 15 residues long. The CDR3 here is CASSQTRGAQETQYF. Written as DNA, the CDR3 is TGCGCCAGCAGCCAGACCCGGGGGGCACAAGAGACCCAGTACTTC.

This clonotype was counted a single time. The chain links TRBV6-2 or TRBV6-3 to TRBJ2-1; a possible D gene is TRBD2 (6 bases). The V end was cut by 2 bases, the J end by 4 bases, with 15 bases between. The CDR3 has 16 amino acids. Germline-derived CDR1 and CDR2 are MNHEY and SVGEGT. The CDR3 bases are TGTGCCAGCAGTTACATCGGACGGGGACTTTACAATGAGCAGTTCTTC. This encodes CASSYIGRGLYNEQFF.